Below are 20 T cell receptor beta chains sequenced from a single sample in a study of early T cells in non-severe SARS-CoV-2 infection. TCRdb processed the 5' RACE reads anew with MiXCR; each CDR3 protein has one entry. There are tens of thousands of distinct CDR3 sequences in the sample; more than 12% occur only once, and 5.5% lies in the top ten. Sequencing input: whole blood. All receptors derive from an adult who was a healthcare worker with PCR-confirmed SARS-CoV-2 infection or an uninfected control (not recorded which).

The chain uses TRBV7-2 and TRBJ1-1; the D gene is possibly TRBD1 (5 bases). CDR3 length: 13 amino acids. V was trimmed by 4 bases and J by 4 bases, leaving 10 bases between them. CDR1 SGHTA and CDR2 FQGNSA come from the germline V gene. CDR3 amino acids: CASSSSRATEAFF. The CDR3 bases are TGTGCCAGCAGCTCTTCCAGGGCCACTGAAGCTTTCTTT.

A few counts support this clonotype. The V call is TRBV10-3, the J call TRBJ2-1; no clear D. The CDR3 consists of 12 residues. Per the germline V gene, CDR1 is ENHRY and CDR2 is SYGVKD. V shed 6 bases and J shed 8 bases, with 11 bases lying between them. CDR3 bases: TGTGCCATCAGCGTCCAGGCGGATGAGCAGTTCTTC. Translated: CAISVQADEQFF.

This rearrangement joins TRBV4-1 to TRBJ2-1; the D is unclear. CDR1 is MGHRA, CDR2 YSYEKL, per germline. The CDR3 is 13 amino acids. Trimming removed 1 base at V and 5 bases at J, with 6 bases between. The CDR3 sequence: CASSQGRDNEQFF. The DNA of the CDR3 is TGCGCCAGCAGCCAAGGGCGAGACAATGAGCAGTTCTTC.

In its sample, this clonotype was seen a few times. The chain recombines TRBV4-1 with TRBJ1-5, with 10 bases identical to TRBD1. The CDR3 covers 15 residues. Germline trimming cut 1 base from V and 4 bases from J; bases unmatched to any gene: 1. Germline CDR1 reads MGHRA; CDR2 reads YSYEKL. The CDR3 is CASSQGQGANQPQHF. CDR3 nucleotide sequence: TGCGCCAGCAGCCAAGGACAGGGGGCTAATCAGCCCCAGCATTTT.

The V and J genes are TRBV3-1 and TRBJ2-2; perhaps TRBD1 as D (5 bases). Deletions cut 4 bases from V and 4 bases from J, with 13 bases between. Germline lookup yields CDR1 LGHDT and CDR2 YNNKEL (reference sequence). The CDR3 runs to 15 residues. The CDR3 is CASSPLQEFTGELFF. CDR3 DNA sequence: TGTGCCAGCAGCCCTTTACAGGAGTTCACCGGGGAGCTGTTTTTT.

This clonotype has just a few counts. The chain is built from TRBV28 and TRBJ2-7; 8 bases align to TRBD1. The junction had 5 bases not matched to a gene; V was cut back by 6 bases and J by 7 bases. The CDR3 consists of 12 residues. CDR1 MDHEN and CDR2 SYDVKM come from the germline V gene. For the CDR3, the DNA is TGTGCCAGCAGCCCGGACAGGGCTGAGCAGTACTTC. The encoded protein is CASSPDRAEQYF.

This clonotype was seen only once. The V call is TRBV3-1, the J call TRBJ2-2; 10 nucleotides line up with TRBD2. Germline trimming cut 6 bases from V and 5 bases from J; bases unmatched to any gene: 15. CDR3 length: 18 amino acids. Germline V gives CDR1 LGHDT, CDR2 YNNKEL (reference sequence). As DNA, the CDR3 is TGTGCCAGCAGGCAGGAGACAAAATTAGCGGGAGGTACCGGGGAGCTGTTTTTT. This encodes CASRQETKLAGGTGELFF.

The V call is TRBV11-2, the J call TRBJ1-2; 10 bases are shared with TRBD1. From germline, CDR1 is SGHAT and CDR2 FQNNGV. After removal of 5 bases from V and 1 base from J, the junction contained 4 bases not matched to a gene. There are 15 residues in the CDR3. The CDR3: CASSKGTGDNYGYTF. The CDR3 DNA reads TGTGCCAGCAGCAAAGGGACAGGGGATAACTATGGCTACACCTTC.

This clonotype occurred a few times. The genes are TRBV7-8 and TRBJ1-6; TRBD1 matches at 8 bases. With V trimmed by 4 bases and J by 7 bases, 6 bases remained unmatched. Germline V gene sequence: CDR1 SGHVS, CDR2 FQNEAQ. The CDR3 is made up of 15 amino acids. The CDR3 sequence: CASSWGQAQNSPLHF. CDR3 coding DNA: TGTGCCAGCAGCTGGGGACAGGCCCAAAATTCACCCCTCCACTTT.

The V gene is TRBV20-1, the J gene TRBJ1-2, with 10 positions matching TRBD1. Germline V gives CDR1 DFQATT, CDR2 SNEGSKA (reference sequence). The CDR3 runs 12 residues. The junction had 2 bases not matched to a gene; V was cut back by 8 bases and J by 2 bases. CDR3 residues: CSWTGGNYGYTF. The CDR3 nucleotides are TGCAGTTGGACAGGGGGAAACTATGGCTACACCTTC.

This clonotype was observed a few times. The chain combines TRBV7-9 with TRBJ2-1; 10 nucleotides align to TRBD2. Germline values: CDR1 SEHNR, CDR2 FQNEAQ (reference sequence). Trimming at V came to 5 bases and at J to 8 bases, leaving 15 bases not matched to a gene. The CDR3 is 17 residues long. CDR3 sequence reads: CASSRPTLAGVFHEQFF. The CDR3 coding sequence is TGTGCCAGCAGCCGCCCTACCCTAGCGGGAGTTTTCCATGAGCAGTTCTTC.

The rearrangement joins TRBV25-1 to TRBJ2-1; perhaps TRBD2 as D (6 bases). V lost 0 bases and J lost 0, with 6 bases in between. CDR3 length equals 15 residues. CDR1 and CDR2 from the germline V gene are MGHDK and SYGVNS. CDR3 nucleotides: TGTGCCAGCAGTGAATACGGGAGCTCCTACAATGAGCAGTTCTTC. Protein sequence: CASSEYGSSYNEQFF.

This clonotype was seen just once. This chain connects TRBV4-1 to TRBJ1-2, with D possibly being TRBD1 (5 bases). The CDR3 is 15 amino acids. V was clipped by 0 bases and J by 5 bases, with 13 bases between them. From germline, CDR1 is MGHRA and CDR2 YSYEKL. The DNA for the CDR3 is TGCGCCAGCAGCCAAGAATCCGGGGGGACGTATGGCTACACCTTC. This encodes CASSQESGGTYGYTF.

This clonotype was detected only a few times. The DNA of the CDR3 is TGTGCCAGCAGCTCGGACAGACAAGAGACCCAGTACTTC. It codes for CASSSDRQETQYF. V is TRBV13 and J is TRBJ2-5, with D possibly being TRBD1 (6 bases). CDR3 length equals 13 residues. Trimming removed 4 bases at V and 2 bases at J, with 8 bases between. CDR1 and CDR2 from the germline V gene are PRHDT and FYEKMQ (reference sequence).

This clonotype showed up just a few times. DNA of the CDR3: TGCGCCAGCAGCCAAGAACCGGGACAGGGGACAGATACGCAGTATTTT. It translates to CASSQEPGQGTDTQYF. V gene TRBV4-3 combines with J gene TRBJ2-3; 10 bases map to TRBD1. The CDR3 contains 16 residues. The ends lost 0 bases at V and 3 bases at J; junction bases unmatched: 3. The germline V gene encodes CDR1 LGHNA and CDR2 YSLEER.

This clonotype was observed at least ten times. The rearrangement uses TRBV15 and TRBJ1-2; D may be TRBD1 (5 bases). Per the germline V gene, CDR1 is LNHNV and CDR2 is YYDKDF (reference sequence). The CDR3 totals 15 residues. V lost 0 bases, J lost 4 bases, and 12 bases lay in between. The CDR3: CATSRDRGAVYGYTF. For the CDR3, the DNA is TGTGCCACCAGCAGAGATAGAGGGGCAGTCTATGGCTACACCTTC.

This chain connects TRBV29-1 to TRBJ2-1, with 12 nucleotides matching TRBD2. Per germline, CDR1 SQVTM and CDR2 ANQGSEA. With V trimmed by 8 bases and J by 6 bases, 2 bases remained unmatched. The CDR3 loop spans 12 amino acids. The CDR3 region is CSLTSGSNEQFF. For the CDR3, the DNA is TGCAGCTTGACTAGCGGGAGCAATGAGCAGTTCTTC.

The chain is built from TRBV20-1 and TRBJ2-1; D call uncertain. Germline loops: CDR1 DFQATT, CDR2 SNEGSKA (reference sequence). V lost 6 bases, J lost 1 base, and 16 bases lay in between. The CDR3 runs to 15 residues. The CDR3 sequence is CSAISMARSYNEQFF. CDR3 in DNA: TGCAGTGCAATCTCAATGGCGCGATCCTACAATGAGCAGTTCTTC.

This clonotype turned up a few times. The V gene is TRBV12-3 or TRBV12-4, the J gene TRBJ2-7; no firm D call. Trimming stripped 5 bases from V and 6 bases from J, with 11 bases between. CDR3 length equals 12 residues. The CDR3 DNA sequence: TGTGCCAGCAGTCCCATCCCGGGCGAGCAGTACTTC. As protein: CASSPIPGEQYF.

This rearrangement joins TRBV10-3 to TRBJ2-7; D may match TRBD1 or TRBD2 (5 bases each). The germline V and J ends were trimmed by 4 bases and 3 bases, with 16 bases remaining between them. The CDR3 length is 15 residues. Germline V gives CDR1 ENHRY, CDR2 SYGVKD. Written as DNA, the CDR3 is TGTGCCATCAGTGGGGGCGACGGGAAGAACTACGAGCAGTACTTC. Translating gives CAISGGDGKNYEQYF.